The 21 T cell receptor beta chains presented below share a single source sample, sequenced in a study of T cell responses to AZD1222 COVID-19 vaccine. Assay: immunoSEQ multiplex PCR; the TCRdb copy retains only in-frame clones and omits some. The sample shows about 75,000 clones, 88% of them seen only once. Source: peripheral blood, taken 28 days after the second dose of the MenACWY control vaccine. These receptors originate from an adult who received the MenACWY meningococcal vaccine as a control.

V is TRBV7-2 and J is TRBJ2-6; D remains unclear. CDR1 is SGHTA and CDR2 is FQGNSA in the germline V gene. V was clipped by 7 bases and J by 0 bases, with 10 bases between them. This CDR3 spans 15 amino acids. CDR3 DNA sequence: TGTGCCAGCACCCGAATTCCCTCTGGGGCCAACGTCCTGACTTTC. It encodes CASTRIPSGANVLTF.

V and J are TRBV6-5 and TRBJ2-1; D perhaps matches TRBD1 (6 bases). Germline V CDR1 and CDR2: MNHEY, SVGAGI. V was cut by 9 bases and J by 7 bases, with 19 bases left in between. The CDR3 is 14 residues long. For the CDR3, the DNA is TGTGCCAGTTCAGGACAGAGCCTCCATAATGAGCAGTTCTTC. This gives the protein CASSGQSLHNEQFF.

CDR3 loop: CASSTGLALFYNEQFF. CDR3 coding DNA: TGTGCCAGCAGCACCGGACTAGCTTTGTTCTACAATGAGCAGTTCTTC. The chain is built from TRBV11-1 and TRBJ2-1; 8 bases are shared with TRBD2. Germline CDR1 reads SGHAT; CDR2 reads FQDESV (reference sequence). V was clipped by 5 bases and J by 3 bases; unmatched bases: 9. The CDR3 contains 16 residues.

This chain joins TRBV2 and TRBJ1-1; D not resolved. This CDR3 has 13 residues. The germline V and J ends were trimmed by 6 bases and 3 bases, with 11 bases remaining between them. Germline V gene sequence: CDR1 SNHLY, CDR2 FYNNEI. CDR3 DNA: TGTGCCAGCAGGATAGCGAGGGACACTGAAGCTTTCTTT. Amino acid sequence: CASRIARDTEAFF.

CDR3 protein: CASSEDRAAYEQYF. The CDR3, as DNA: TGTGCCAGCAGTGAAGACAGGGCGGCCTACGAGCAGTACTTC. This chain joins TRBV6-4 and TRBJ2-7; 7 bases line up with TRBD1. The CDR3 covers 14 residues. The V gene's germline CDR1 is MRHNA and CDR2 SNTAGT. Unmatched junction bases numbered 4, after V lost 3 bases and J lost 2 bases.

This clone occurred a few times. The V and J genes are TRBV9 and TRBJ1-5; TRBD1 agrees at 7 bases. Germline CDR1 is SGDLS and CDR2 is YYNGEE. The V gene end was trimmed by 3 bases and the J gene end by 7 bases; junction bases not matched to a gene: 7. The CDR3 totals 14 residues. The CDR3 reads CASSGGDSIQPQHF. Here the CDR3 DNA reads TGTGCCAGCAGCGGGGGGGACAGCATCCAGCCCCAGCATTTT. Complete variable domain (other parts from reference TRBV9 and TRBJ1-5): DSGVTQTPKHLITATGQRVTLRCSPRSGDLSVYWYQQSLDQGLQFLIQYYNGEERAKGNILERFSAQQFPDLHSELNLSSLELGDSALYFCASSGGDSIQPQHFGDGTRLSIL.

The chain couples TRBV2 to TRBJ1-6; D not resolved. The CDR3 sequence is 15 residues long. V was shortened by 5 bases and J by 8 bases, with 16 bases between the two germline ends. Germline V gives CDR1 SNHLY, CDR2 FYNNEI. CDR3 nucleotides: TGTGCCAGCAGTAATCAGCTCTACATGGATTCACCCCTCCACTTT. Its protein is CASSNQLYMDSPLHF.

DNA of the CDR3: TGCAGCGTTGAAGAAGGGTACACTGAAGCTTTCTTT. Protein sequence: CSVEEGYTEAFF. The gene calls are TRBV29-1 and TRBJ1-1; D unresolved. With 0 bases removed from V and 3 bases from J, the gap between germline ends came to 5 bases. Germline CDR1 is SQVTM and CDR2 is ANQGSEA. This CDR3 is 12 amino acids long.

The V call is TRBV7-2, the J call TRBJ1-6; D is possibly TRBD1 (5 bases). The CDR3 contains 13 residues. Germline CDR1 is SGHTA and CDR2 is FQGNSA. V was shortened by 2 bases and J by 12 bases, with 11 bases between the two germline ends. In nucleotides, the CDR3 is TGTGCCAGCAGCTTAACTAACGGGGGACCCCTCCACTTT. Translating it yields CASSLTNGGPLHF. The full variable domain, its missing parts supplied by reference TRBV7-2 and TRBJ1-6, is GAGVSQSPSNKVTEKGKDVELRCDPISGHTALYWYRQSLGQGLEFLIYFQGNSAPDKSGLPSDRFSAERTGGSVSTLTIQRTQQEDSAVYLCASSLTNGGPLHFGNGTRLTVT.

The chain combines TRBV3-1 (or the pseudogene TRBV3-2) with TRBJ1-4; tentative D call: TRBD1 (5 bases). V was cut by 1 base and J by 3 bases, with 9 bases left in between. Germline loops: CDR1 LGHDT, CDR2 YNNKEL (reference sequence). This CDR3 spans 15 amino acids. The CDR3, as DNA: TGTGCCAGCAGCCAAGGCCCAGGGTCTAATGAAAAACTGTTTTTT. Translated: CASSQGPGSNEKLFF.

This chain joins TRBV7-2 and TRBJ1-1, with unresolved D. Germline V gives CDR1 SGHTA, CDR2 FQGNSA. Trimming stripped 2 bases from V and 5 bases from J, with 12 bases between. The CDR3 is 14 amino acids. CDR3 residues: CASSLPLEGTEAFF. The CDR3 DNA reads TGTGCCAGCAGCTTACCCCTAGAGGGAACTGAAGCTTTCTTT.

V gene TRBV14 combines with J gene TRBJ1-5; D remains ambiguous. The CDR3 is 13 amino acids. The V gene's germline CDR1 is SGHDN and CDR2 FVKESK. The germline V and J ends were trimmed by 6 bases and 4 bases, with 10 bases remaining between them. The CDR3 here is CASSRDRNQPQHF. CDR3 coding DNA: TGTGCCAGCAGTCGCGACCGAAATCAGCCCCAGCATTTT. Full variable domain (rest looked up from reference TRBV14 and TRBJ1-5): EAGVTQFPSHSVIEKGQTVTLRCDPISGHDNLYWYRRVMGKEIKFLLHFVKESKQDESGMPNNRFLAERTGGTYSTLKVQPAELEDSGVYFCASSRDRNQPQHFGDGTRLSIL.

The chain is built from TRBV4-1 and TRBJ1-5, with unresolved D. The CDR3 covers 13 residues. Germline CDR1 and CDR2: MGHRA and YSYEKL. Trimming removed 1 base at V and 7 bases at J, with 8 bases between. The CDR3 DNA is TGCGCCAGCAGCCAAGGGGTCGGGCAGCCCCAGCATTTT. Translated, it gives CASSQGVGQPQHF.

A remark on this clone: Other DNA sequences of this sample code for an identical CDR3. The gene calls are TRBV21-1 and TRBJ1-1. TRBV21-1 is a listed pseudogene. The CDR3 loop spans 11 amino acids. Written as DNA, the CDR3 is TGTGCCAGCAGCAAGGGCACTGAAGCTTTCTTT. Protein: CASSKGTEAFF.

A single count supports this clone. The chain couples TRBV18 to TRBJ2-2; D assignment may be TRBD1 or TRBD2 (6 bases each). Germline V gene data show CDR1 as KGHSH and CDR2 as LQKENI. This CDR3 contains 15 residues. V lost 4 bases and J lost 2, with 11 bases in between. CDR3 in DNA: TGTGCCAGCTCACAGCCGGGGGCCAACACCGGGGAGCTGTTTTTT. Amino acid sequence: CASSQPGANTGELFF.

Only a few counts were recorded for this clone. The V and J genes are TRBV28 and TRBJ2-1; either TRBD1 or TRBD2 may supply D (6 bases each). CDR1 is MDHEN, CDR2 SYDVKM, per germline. V lost 7 bases, J lost 5 bases, and 15 bases lay in between. This CDR3 is 14 amino acids long. The CDR3 is CASMGGTLHNEQFF. In DNA, the CDR3 is TGTGCCAGCATGGGCGGGACACTTCACAATGAGCAGTTCTTC.

This clone was recorded only once. The V gene is TRBV6-5, the J gene TRBJ1-6; no clear D gene. V gave up 8 bases and J gave up 4 bases, with 15 bases separating them. The V gene's germline CDR1 is MNHEY and CDR2 SVGAGI. The CDR3 covers 15 residues. The CDR3 region is CASVRRRPYNSPLHF. The CDR3 DNA reads as TGTGCCAGCGTCAGGAGGAGACCTTATAATTCACCCCTCCACTTT.

The chain uses TRBV14 and TRBJ1-2, with a tentative D call TRBD1 (6 bases). The ends were cut back, 3 bases at V and 8 bases at J, with 16 bases in the middle. Germline CDR1 and CDR2: SGHDN and FVKESK. This CDR3 has 14 residues. The CDR3 bases are TGTGCCAGCAGCCAGGGGGTACAGGGCCGAGGCTACACCTTC. This gives the protein CASSQGVQGRGYTF. Complete variable domain (other parts from reference TRBV14 and TRBJ1-2): EAGVTQFPSHSVIEKGQTVTLRCDPISGHDNLYWYRRVMGKEIKFLLHFVKESKQDESGMPNNRFLAERTGGTYSTLKVQPAELEDSGVYFCASSQGVQGRGYTFGSGTRLTVV.

This clone has only one observation. The chain carries TRBV6-2 or TRBV6-3 and TRBJ2-1; D assignment may be TRBD1 or TRBD2 (5 bases each). The CDR3 contains 14 residues. Germline V lookup: CDR1 MNHEY, CDR2 SVGEGT. V was trimmed by 4 bases and J by 11 bases, leaving 18 bases between them. The CDR3 region is CASSSSTEGEKQFF. The DNA for the CDR3 is TGTGCCAGCAGTTCCTCCACGGAAGGGGAGAAGCAGTTCTTC.

The chain uses TRBV9 and TRBJ1-2; D is possibly TRBD1 (5 bases). Germline V lookup: CDR1 SGDLS, CDR2 YYNGEE. Trimming took 0 bases from V and 6 from J, leaving 9 bases between them. The CDR3 totals 13 residues. The CDR3 region has the DNA TGTGCCAGCAGCGTAGCTGGAGGGGATGGCTACACCTTC. Its protein is CASSVAGGDGYTF.

The gene calls are TRBV30 and TRBJ1-4; D is uncertain. Trimming took 3 bases from V and 8 from J, leaving 13 bases between them. This CDR3 contains 13 residues. Germline values: CDR1 GTSNPN, CDR2 SVGIG (reference sequence). The CDR3 loop reads CAWSPGGKEKLFF. In DNA form, the CDR3 reads TGTGCCTGGAGCCCCGGAGGGAAGGAAAAACTGTTTTTT.